This TCR beta chain was observed in a study of cytomegalovirus exposure and HLA in healthy donors (dated by TCRdb to between 2016 and 2019). About the full investigation: According to an earlier analysis of several hundred of the donors, some 180 million T cells yielded roughly 100 million unique TCR beta sequences and about 300 Gb of sequence data. An early release covering 550 to 700 HLA-typed donors comprised approximately 290 gigabases of sequencing data and 85 million or so unique TCR sequences. Among the roughly 410 genotyped donors, around 79% belonged to the genetic ancestry cluster associated with self-reported Caucasian donors. The study was designed to test whether signatures of past pathogen exposure could be identified by cataloging public T cell receptors. Using immunosequencing, the study profiled T cell repertoires from 666 subjects and related those repertoires to cytomegalovirus serostatus. In addition to the first cohort of several hundred subjects, a separate validation cohort of 130 or so different subjects was used. The study combined high-throughput TCR immunosequencing, statistical association of individual TCRs with disease status, and machine learning to predict cytomegalovirus infection status. In a later analysis, previously published TCR beta repertoires from more than 500 donors were re-analyzed and high-resolution HLA genotyping was added so that TCR occurrence patterns could be studied. In the later analysis, no new phenotypic data were used to find candidate immune exposures; instead, reliance was placed on TCR beta sequences and their occurrence across donors. In an earlier analysis of 500 to 650 of the donors, high-throughput TCR beta sequencing was used to judge whether each TCR beta V gene segment behaved as functional or pseudogenic. Donor age, sex, ethnicity and CMV serostatus were collected together with the repertoire data. A later genetic analysis took genome-wide SNP genotypes for 398 of the 666 donors and used that subset as a discovery cohort. All discovery cohort repertoires had been generated using a single sequencing platform. Both class I and class II loci were covered by HLA typing, at four-digit resolution. Typing coverage differed by locus: A, B, C, DRB1 and DQB1 were typed in roughly 620-630 donors, DQA1 in 500 to 550, DPA1 in some 610, and DPB1 in approximately 450. Because of strong linkage in the cohort, roughly five DR-DQ haplotypes were treated as single units for association and clustering. Among 350 to 400 genotyped donors of the cohort, an average of approximately 250,000 unique TCR beta nucleotide sequences were sequenced per donor, around 20% of them non-productive. Results the study describes overall, beyond this receptor: The classifier was reported to diagnose cytomegalovirus status with high specificity and sensitivity in both the original and validation cohorts. In a later analysis, TCR association rates were found to vary across HLA loci, with the most associated TCRs seen for DRB1 alleles and the fewest for HLA-C alleles. The sequencing pipeline was judged likely to have produced a cluster of highly shared sequence variants as a technical artifact. In a later analysis, about 17,000 TCR beta sequences were associated with specific HLA alleles at a false discovery rate of 0.05. Only TCR beta chains were sequenced in this cohort, and the absence of alpha or paired-chain data limited detectable features. A further reported finding was that TCR beta sequences accurately predicted the HLA-A and HLA-B alleles for most subjects in the first cohort. Roughly uniform sequencing depth across donors was assumed in presence/absence analyses, although this assumption may not hold. While some public TCRs were present in many individuals, most TCR sequences turned up only very rarely across donors. A few of the identified cytomegalovirus-associated TCR beta chains were confirmed in vitro to be specific for cytomegalovirus antigens. In the study, 150 to 200 TCR beta chains were listed as associated with cytomegalovirus. Correlated functional status among segregating V segments might reflect linkage disequilibrium, but an unknown experimental factor could not be ruled out. Compared with equally common non-associated chains, HLA-associated TCR beta chains in a later analysis were more clonally expanded and had lower generation probabilities. An earlier analysis of approximately 590 of the donors showed that most TCR beta V segments appeared in productive rearrangements either about 87% or about 30% of the time, which broadly matched IMGT annotations. In a later genetic analysis, a missense DCLRE1C variant was associated with V-gene and J-gene trimming of TCR beta chains, and the association was replicated in an independent cohort. Seventeen rarely observed V segments, including chromosome 9 orphons, were excluded from the earlier analysis of approximately 500 of the donors because counts were too low. Strong co-occurrence of HLA alleles, especially DR and DQ, made assigning TCR associations to individual alleles difficult. According to the authors, the approach could potentially be generalized to other disease states and immunological phenotypes. Immune exposure information for the cohort was limited to CMV serostatus. According to a later analysis, most CMV-associated TCR beta chains appeared to be HLA-restricted, and the HLA associations seemed to be driven largely by CMV exposure. A later analysis reported that several top co-occurrence clusters appeared linked to parvovirus B19, influenza, CMV and Epstein-Barr virus. Compared with the approximately 600-donor mean, donors in an Asian-associated ancestry cluster had fewer N-insertions in productive TCRs, according to a later genetic analysis. HLA typing was unavailable for some donors at each locus, so association tests used only the typed subset.

The cohort consisted of some 730 healthy bone marrow donors. At the time of sampling, all cohort members were nominally healthy, though unrecorded immune exposures were likely present. The donor tested CMV seropositive, placing the donor among the 290 or so seropositive members of the cohort. A peripheral blood sample was provided by each donor, and peripheral blood mononuclear cells were used for TCR beta sequencing. Genomic DNA extraction from the blood cell samples was performed with the Qiagen DNeasy Blood Extraction Kit. The library was prepared using the immunoSEQ multiplex PCR assay. For the multiplex PCR, a mixture combining 60 forward primers for TCR Vbeta segments and 13 reverse primers for TCR Jbeta segments was used. Amplification of the CDR3 region of rearranged TCR beta genes was performed with a multiplex PCR assay on genomic DNA. Amplified TCR beta libraries were sequenced as 87-base-pair reads on the Illumina HiSeq System. In the original analysis: Across the roughly 670 repertoires, a later analysis counted tens of millions of unique TCR beta chains, around 11 million of which were shared by at least two donors. Raw reads were error-corrected and collapsed into unique sequences by a nearest-neighbor algorithm in which closely related sequences were merged to remove PCR and sequencing errors. Alignment of CDR3 sequences to IMGT reference sequences was used to assign V, D and J gene segments. For a sequence to be retained, a match of at least six nucleotides was required to both a V gene segment and a J gene segment. Rearrangements were classified as productive when the CDR3 lacked stop codons and remained in frame with V and J, and all other rearrangements were classified as non-productive. Following IMGT convention, CDR3 was defined as the stretch from the second conserved V-encoded cysteine to the conserved J-encoded phenylalanine. The earlier analysis of 500 to 650 of the donors excluded any sequence lacking an unambiguous match to a single V gene segment. An earlier analysis of 587 of the donors called V segments functional above 56.7% productive rearrangements and segregating when the between-donor standard deviation exceeded 5%. A statistical classification framework was built for diagnosing cytomegalovirus status from the catalog of TCR beta chain sequences. In a later analysis, V and J genes were assigned by comparing TCR nucleotide sequences against IMGT/GENE-DB human TR gene sequences. Using the TCRdist pipeline, a later analysis assigned CDR3 sequences along with most-parsimonious VDJ recombination scenarios. In a later analysis, every TCR beta chain was defined by the combination of its CDR3 amino acid sequence and its V-gene family, and reads without a unique V-gene family were dropped. As a way to deal with suspected cross-contamination and a sequencing artifact, a later analysis dropped hundreds of nucleotide sequences that were highly shared and had low generation probability. In a later analysis, a clonal expansion index was calculated for each public chain from normalized within-repertoire ranks of inferred template counts. A later analysis computed generation probabilities with a VDJ recombination model fitted to out-of-frame rearrangements, and checked the results against IGoR. In a later analysis, hypergeometric tests were used to score TCR-TCR, TCR-HLA and TCR-CMV co-occurrence, with a repertoire-size bias correction applied to TCR pairs. A later analysis estimated false discovery rates by permuting HLA or CMV assignments 20 times. In a later analysis, co-occurring TCRs were grouped with DBSCAN, and TCRdist sequence similarity was added when clustering was performed within HLA-allele-positive subsets. Repertoires with fewer than 30,000 or more than 120,000 public chains, plus five repertoires with anomalous nucleotide sharing, were excluded from co-occurrence clustering. What TCRdb holds here is the immuneACCESS table cut down to in-frame rearrangements. Part of the clones is not present; checked against another copy, under half of the missing clones reflect an unresolved V gene, and the others are unexplained. The V and J calls and clone size are taken from that table; D and trimming were inferred from the DNA. The sample table shows 180,000 or so clones, and roughly 9.4% are seen once. 1% to 1.5% of the sample is in the top ten clones.

Ten or more counts support this clone. Its antigen specificity is not known. Base qualities are not recorded, but no much larger clone differs from it by a single base. The sequenced sample consisted of PBMCs. This clonotype was sampled from a woman aged 25-40 years in good health and CMV-seropositive.

In nucleotide form, the sequence is TGTGCCAGCAGCCAGGGACTAGCGGGATCCCGGGAGCAGTACTTC. This is translated as CASSQGLAGSREQYF. The chain is assembled from TRBV11-3 and TRBJ2-7; a stretch of 13 junction bases matches TRBD2. Reading from cysteine to phenylalanine, the CDR3 counts 15 amino acids. Only CDR3 DNA remains: 45 bases, in frame from the first base. Ends trimmed: V by 5 bases, J by 7 bases; bases unmatched to a gene: 8. CDR1 and CDR2 were assigned from the germline V gene as SGHNT and YENEEA.